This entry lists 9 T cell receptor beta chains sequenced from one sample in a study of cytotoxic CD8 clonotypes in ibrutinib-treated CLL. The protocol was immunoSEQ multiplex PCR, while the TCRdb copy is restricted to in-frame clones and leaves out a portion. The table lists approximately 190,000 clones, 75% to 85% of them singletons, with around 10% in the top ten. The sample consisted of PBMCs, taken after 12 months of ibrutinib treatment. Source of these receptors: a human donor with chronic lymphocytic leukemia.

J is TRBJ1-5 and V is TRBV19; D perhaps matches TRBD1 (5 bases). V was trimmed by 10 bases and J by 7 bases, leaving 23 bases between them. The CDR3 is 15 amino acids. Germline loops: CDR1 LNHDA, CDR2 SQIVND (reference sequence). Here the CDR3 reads CATIPGAYGGQPQHF. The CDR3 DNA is TGTGCCACAATCCCTGGGGCCTACGGCGGGCAGCCCCAGCATTTT.

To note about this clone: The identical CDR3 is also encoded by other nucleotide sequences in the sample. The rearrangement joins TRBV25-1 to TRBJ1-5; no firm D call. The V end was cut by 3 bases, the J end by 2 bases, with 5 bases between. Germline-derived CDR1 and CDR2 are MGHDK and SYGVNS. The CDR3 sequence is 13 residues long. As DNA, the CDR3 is TGTGCCAGCAGTGACGGACGCAATCAGCCCCAGCATTTT. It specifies CASSDGRNQPQHF.

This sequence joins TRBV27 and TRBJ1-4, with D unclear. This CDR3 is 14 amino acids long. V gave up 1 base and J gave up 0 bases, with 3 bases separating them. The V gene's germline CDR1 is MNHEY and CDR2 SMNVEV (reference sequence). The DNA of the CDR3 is TGTGCCAGCAGTTTATTTGCAACTAATGAAAAACTGTTTTTT. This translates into CASSLFATNEKLFF.

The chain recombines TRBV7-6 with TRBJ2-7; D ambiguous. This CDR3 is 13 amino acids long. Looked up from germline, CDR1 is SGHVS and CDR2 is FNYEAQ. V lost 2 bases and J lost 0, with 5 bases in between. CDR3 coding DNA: TGTGCCAGCAGCTTAAGCGTCTCCTACGAGCAGTACTTC. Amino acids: CASSLSVSYEQYF. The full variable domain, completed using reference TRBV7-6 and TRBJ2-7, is GAGVSQSPRYKVTKRGQDVALRCDPISGHVSLYWYRQALGQGPEFLTYFNYEAQQDKSGLPNDRFSAERPEGSISTLTIQRTEQRDSAMYRCASSLSVSYEQYFGPGTRLTVT.

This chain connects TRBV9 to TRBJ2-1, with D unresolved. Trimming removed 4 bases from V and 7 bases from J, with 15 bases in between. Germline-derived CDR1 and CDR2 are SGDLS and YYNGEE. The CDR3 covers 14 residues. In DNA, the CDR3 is TGTGCCAGCAGCATTTGGCCAGGTCCGAATGAGCAGTTCTTC. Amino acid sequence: CASSIWPGPNEQFF.

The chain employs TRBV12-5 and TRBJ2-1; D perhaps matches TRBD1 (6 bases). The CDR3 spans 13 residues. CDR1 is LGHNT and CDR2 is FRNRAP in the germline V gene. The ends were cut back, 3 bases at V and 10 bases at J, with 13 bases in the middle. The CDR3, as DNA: TGTGCTAGTGGTTTAGAGACCGGGACAGAGCAGTTCTTC. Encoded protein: CASGLETGTEQFF.

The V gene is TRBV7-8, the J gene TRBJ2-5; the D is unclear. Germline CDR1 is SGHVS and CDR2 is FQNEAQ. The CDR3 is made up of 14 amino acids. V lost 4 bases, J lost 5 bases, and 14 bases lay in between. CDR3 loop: CASSSARVGETQYF. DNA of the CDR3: TGTGCCAGCAGCTCGGCCCGGGTGGGGGAGACCCAGTACTTC.

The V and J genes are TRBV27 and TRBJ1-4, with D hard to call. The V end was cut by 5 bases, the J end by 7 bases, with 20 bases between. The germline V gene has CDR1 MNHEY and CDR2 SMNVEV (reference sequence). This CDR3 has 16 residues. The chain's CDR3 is CASSINGVKGSEKLFF. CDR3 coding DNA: TGTGCCAGCAGTATCAACGGGGTGAAGGGCAGTGAAAAACTGTTTTTT. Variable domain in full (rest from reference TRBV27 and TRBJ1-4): EAQVTQNPRYLITVTGKKLTVTCSQNMNHEYMSWYRQDPGLGLRQIYYSMNVEVTDKGDVPEGYKVSRKEKRNFPLILESPSPNQTSLYFCASSINGVKGSEKLFFGSGTQLSVL.

The CDR3 spells CASSSPGVGRNEQYF. In nucleotides, the CDR3 is TGTGCCAGCAGCTCCCCGGGGGTTGGACGAAACGAGCAGTACTTC. The chain combines TRBV7-6 with TRBJ2-7; D perhaps matches TRBD2 (6 bases). Trimming left V 4 bases short and J 5 bases short, with 18 bases between. The CDR3 runs 15 residues. The V gene's germline CDR1 is SGHVS and CDR2 FNYEAQ. The complete variable domain, with remaining parts taken from reference TRBV7-6 and TRBJ2-7, reads GAGVSQSPRYKVTKRGQDVALRCDPISGHVSLYWYRQALGQGPEFLTYFNYEAQQDKSGLPNDRFSAERPEGSISTLTIQRTEQRDSAMYRCASSSPGVGRNEQYFGPGTRLTVT.